These 5 T cell receptor beta chains came from one sample sequenced in a study of blood T cell repertoires in COVID-19. Sequenced by immunoSEQ multiplex PCR; TCRdb stores in-frame clones only, minus some. This sample carries over 100,000 clones, about 85% of them seen once, and the ten largest clones take approximately 10%. The sequencing input was peripheral blood. The source of these receptors is a man at least 80 years old with acute or convalescent COVID-19.

V and J are TRBV19 and TRBJ2-1, with a tentative D call TRBD2 (6 bases). Germline V gene lookup returns CDR1 LNHDA and CDR2 SQIVND (reference sequence). Trimming removed 6 bases from V and 0 bases from J, with 24 bases in between. This CDR3 comprises 19 residues. The CDR3: CASRFRDFNQPSSYNEQFF. The CDR3 DNA reads TGTGCCAGTAGGTTCCGGGACTTCAATCAACCCAGCTCCTACAATGAGCAGTTCTTC.

V usage is TRBV30 and J usage is TRBJ2-7; a weak D match, TRBD2 (6 bases). Germline V gene data show CDR1 as GTSNPN and CDR2 as SVGIG (reference sequence). The ends were cut back, 0 bases at V and 6 bases at J, with 12 bases in the middle. The CDR3 has 13 amino acids. CDR3 sequence: CAWSVRGTGEQYF. The DNA for the CDR3 is TGTGCCTGGAGTGTACGCGGGACGGGCGAGCAGTACTTC. The full variable domain, its missing parts supplied by reference TRBV30 and TRBJ2-7, is SQTIHQWPATLVQPVGSPLSLECTVEGTSNPNLYWYRQAAGRGLQLLFYSVGIGQISSEVPQNLSASRPQDRQFILSSKKLLLSDSGFYLCAWSVRGTGEQYFGPGTRLTVT.

This chain uses TRBV21-1 with TRBJ1-1; TRBD1, as called in the table, went unchecked against the DNA. TRBV21-1 is tagged as a pseudogene. There are 15 residues in the CDR3. The CDR3 DNA reads TGTGCCAGCAGGGGACAGGGGCCCATGAACACTGAAGCTTTCTTT. Translated: CASRGQGPMNTEAFF.

The V gene is TRBV11-2, the J gene TRBJ2-7; 7 bases line up with TRBD1. This CDR3 region has 14 residues. The trim removed 3 bases at V and 3 bases at J, leaving 5 bases unmatched. Germline CDR1 SGHAT, CDR2 FQNNGV. CDR3 amino acids: CASSFSDRDYEQYF. As DNA, the CDR3 is TGTGCCAGCAGCTTCTCCGACAGGGACTACGAGCAGTACTTC.

The gene calls are TRBV18 and TRBJ2-7, with D possibly being TRBD1 (6 bases). Germline V gene data show CDR1 as KGHSH and CDR2 as LQKENI. The CDR3 contains 14 residues. V lost 3 bases and J 1 base, leaving 10 bases between the germline ends. In nucleotides, the CDR3 is TGTGCCAGCTCACCCTTCGACAGGTCCTACGAGCAGTACTTC. This codes for CASSPFDRSYEQYF.